This TCR beta chain was captured in a study of control samples from healthy donors and cancer patients. This table comes from immunoSEQ multiplex PCR, and its TCRdb copy is limited to in-frame clones, with some not included. The data hold over 100,000 clones, with roughly 92% observed a single time. Germline CDR1 SGHRS, CDR2 YFSETQ. The CDR3 has 14 amino acids. Deletions cut 0 bases from V and 5 bases from J, with 10 bases between. Sequencing was performed on blood. V gene TRBV5-1 combines with J gene TRBJ2-3; weak D call: TRBD2 (5 bases). This receptor was taken from a man younger than 30 in good health. The CDR3 DNA sequence: TGCGCCAGCAGCTTGGCGCTAGCTAAAGATACGCAGTATTTT. Its translation: CASSLALAKDTQYF.